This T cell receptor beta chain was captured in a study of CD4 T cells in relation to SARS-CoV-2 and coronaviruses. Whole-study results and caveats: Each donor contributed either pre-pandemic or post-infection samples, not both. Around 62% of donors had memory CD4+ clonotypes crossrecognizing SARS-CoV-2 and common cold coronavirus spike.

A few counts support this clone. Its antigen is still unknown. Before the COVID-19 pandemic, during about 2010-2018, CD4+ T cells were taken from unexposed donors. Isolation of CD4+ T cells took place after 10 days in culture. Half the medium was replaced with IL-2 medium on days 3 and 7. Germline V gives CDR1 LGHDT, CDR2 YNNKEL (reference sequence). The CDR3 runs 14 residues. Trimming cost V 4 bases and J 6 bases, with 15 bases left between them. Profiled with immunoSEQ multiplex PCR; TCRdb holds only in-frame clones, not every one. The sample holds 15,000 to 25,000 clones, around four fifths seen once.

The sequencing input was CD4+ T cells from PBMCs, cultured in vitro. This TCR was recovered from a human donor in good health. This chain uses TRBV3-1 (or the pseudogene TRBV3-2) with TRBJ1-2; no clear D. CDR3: CASSPGDGSDGYTF. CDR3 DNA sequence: TGTGCCAGCAGCCCAGGTGATGGGTCCGATGGCTACACCTTC.